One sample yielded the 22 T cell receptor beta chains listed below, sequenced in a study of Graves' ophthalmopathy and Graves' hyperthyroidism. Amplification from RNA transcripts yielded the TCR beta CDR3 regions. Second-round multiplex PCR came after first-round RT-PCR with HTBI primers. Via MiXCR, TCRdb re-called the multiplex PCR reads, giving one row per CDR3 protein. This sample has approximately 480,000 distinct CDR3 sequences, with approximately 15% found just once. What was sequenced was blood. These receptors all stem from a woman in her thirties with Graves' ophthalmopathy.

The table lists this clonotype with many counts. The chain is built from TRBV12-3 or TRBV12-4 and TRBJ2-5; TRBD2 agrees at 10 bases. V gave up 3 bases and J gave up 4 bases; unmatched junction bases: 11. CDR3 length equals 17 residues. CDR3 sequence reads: CASSLASGGAKAETQYF. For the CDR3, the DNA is TGTGCCAGCAGTTTGGCTAGCGGGGGAGCCAAGGCAGAGACCCAGTACTTC.

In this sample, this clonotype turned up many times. The CDR3 here is CASSLLGEGSNQPQHF. CDR3 sequence (DNA): TGTGCCAGCAGTTTGCTGGGAGAAGGGTCAAATCAGCCCCAGCATTTT. The chain is built from TRBV28 and TRBJ1-5, with D unclear. CDR1 and CDR2 from the germline V gene are MDHEN and SYDVKM. The CDR3 contains 16 residues. Trimming took 3 bases from V and 4 from J, leaving 16 bases between them.

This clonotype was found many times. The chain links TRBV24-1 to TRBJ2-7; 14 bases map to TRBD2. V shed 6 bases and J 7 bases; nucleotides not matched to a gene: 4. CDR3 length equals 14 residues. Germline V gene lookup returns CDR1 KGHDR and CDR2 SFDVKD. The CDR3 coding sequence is TGTGCCACCAGTACCGGGACTAGCGGGGGAGAGCAGTACTTC. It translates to CATSTGTSGGEQYF.

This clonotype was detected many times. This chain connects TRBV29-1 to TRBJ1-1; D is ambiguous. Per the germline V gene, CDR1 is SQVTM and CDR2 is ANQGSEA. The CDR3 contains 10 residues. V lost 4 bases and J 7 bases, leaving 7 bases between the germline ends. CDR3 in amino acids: CSVATVEAFF. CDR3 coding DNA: TGCAGCGTTGCGACGGTTGAAGCTTTCTTT.

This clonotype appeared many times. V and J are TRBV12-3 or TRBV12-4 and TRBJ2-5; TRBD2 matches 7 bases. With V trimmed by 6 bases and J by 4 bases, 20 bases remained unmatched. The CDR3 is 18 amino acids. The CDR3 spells CASSPVVGPGGFPETQYF. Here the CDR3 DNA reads TGTGCCAGCAGCCCTGTCGTCGGCCCGGGGGGATTCCCAGAGACCCAGTACTTC.

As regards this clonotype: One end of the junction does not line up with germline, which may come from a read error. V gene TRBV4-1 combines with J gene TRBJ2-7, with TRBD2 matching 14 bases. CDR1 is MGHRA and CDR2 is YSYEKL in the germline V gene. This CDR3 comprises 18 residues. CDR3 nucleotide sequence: TGCGCCAGCAGCCGAGGACTAGCGGGAGGCCCTTTCAAGGGCGAGCGGTACTTC. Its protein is CASSRGLAGGPFKGERYF.

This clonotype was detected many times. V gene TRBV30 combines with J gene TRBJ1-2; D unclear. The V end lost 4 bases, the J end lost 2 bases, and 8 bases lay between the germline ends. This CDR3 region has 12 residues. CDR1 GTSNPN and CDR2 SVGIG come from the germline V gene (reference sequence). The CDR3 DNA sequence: TGTGCCTGGAAATATAGCAACTATGGCTACACCTTC. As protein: CAWKYSNYGYTF.

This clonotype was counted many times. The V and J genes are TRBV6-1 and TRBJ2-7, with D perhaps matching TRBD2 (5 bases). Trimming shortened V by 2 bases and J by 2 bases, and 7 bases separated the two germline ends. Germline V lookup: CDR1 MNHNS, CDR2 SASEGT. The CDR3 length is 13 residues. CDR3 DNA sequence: TGTGCCAGCAGTGAACACGGGACCTACGAGCAGTACTTC. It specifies CASSEHGTYEQYF.

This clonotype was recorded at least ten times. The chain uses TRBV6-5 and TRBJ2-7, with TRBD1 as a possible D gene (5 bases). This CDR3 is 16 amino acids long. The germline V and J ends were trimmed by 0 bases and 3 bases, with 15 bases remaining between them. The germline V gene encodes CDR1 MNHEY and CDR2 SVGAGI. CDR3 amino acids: CASSYSIGGQDYEQYF. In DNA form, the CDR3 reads TGTGCCAGCAGTTACTCGATTGGCGGACAAGACTACGAGCAGTACTTC.

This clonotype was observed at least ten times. CDR3 in amino acids: CASSQSRVLNTEAFF. The CDR3 bases are TGCGCCAGCAGCCAAAGTCGGGTCCTGAACACTGAAGCTTTCTTT. The chain uses TRBV4-1 and TRBJ1-1; D is unresolved. Germline V gene lookup returns CDR1 MGHRA and CDR2 YSYEKL. This CDR3 region has 15 residues. V was pared by 2 bases and J by 0 bases, with 10 bases between.

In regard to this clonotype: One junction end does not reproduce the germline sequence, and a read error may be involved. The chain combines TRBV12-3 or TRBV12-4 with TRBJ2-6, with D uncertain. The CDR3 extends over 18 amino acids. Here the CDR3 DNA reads TGTGCCAGCAGTTGGGCCGTCCTAGGTCAGACTGGGAAAAACGTTCTGACTTTC. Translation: CASSWAVLGQTGKNVLTF.

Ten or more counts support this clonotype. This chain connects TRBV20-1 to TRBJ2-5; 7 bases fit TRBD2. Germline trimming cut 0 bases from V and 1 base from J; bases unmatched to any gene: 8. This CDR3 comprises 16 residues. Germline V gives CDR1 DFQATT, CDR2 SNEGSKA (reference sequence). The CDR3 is CSARDVRASGQETQYF. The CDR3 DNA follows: TGCAGTGCTAGAGATGTCCGGGCTAGCGGCCAAGAGACCCAGTACTTC.

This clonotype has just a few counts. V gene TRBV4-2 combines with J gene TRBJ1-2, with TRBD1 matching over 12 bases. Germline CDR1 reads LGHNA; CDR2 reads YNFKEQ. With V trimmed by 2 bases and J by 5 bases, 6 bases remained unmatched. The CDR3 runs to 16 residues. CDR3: CASSQTPGQGAYGYTF. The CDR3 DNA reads TGTGCCAGCAGCCAAACACCGGGACAGGGGGCTTATGGCTACACCTTC.

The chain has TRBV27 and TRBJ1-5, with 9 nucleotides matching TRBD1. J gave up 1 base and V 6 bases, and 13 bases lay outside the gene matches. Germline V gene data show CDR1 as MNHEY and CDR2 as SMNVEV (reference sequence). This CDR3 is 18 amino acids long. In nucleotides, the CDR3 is TGTGCCAGCAGAAAATACCTCGGGACAGGGCGAAGCAATCAGCCCCAGCATTTT. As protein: CASRKYLGTGRSNQPQHF.

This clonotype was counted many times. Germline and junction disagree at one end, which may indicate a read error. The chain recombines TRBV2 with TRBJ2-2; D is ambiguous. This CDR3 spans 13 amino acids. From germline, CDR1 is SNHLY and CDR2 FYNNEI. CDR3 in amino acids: CASRSLNSGELFF. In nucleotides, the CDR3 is TGTGCCAGCAGATCTTTGAACAGCGGGGAGCTGTTTTTT.

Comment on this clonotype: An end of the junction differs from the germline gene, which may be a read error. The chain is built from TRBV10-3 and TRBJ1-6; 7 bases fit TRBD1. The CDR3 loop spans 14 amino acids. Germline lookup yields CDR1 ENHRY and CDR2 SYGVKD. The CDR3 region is CAISERTGSSPLHF. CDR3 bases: TGCGCCATCAGTGAGAGGACAGGTAGTTCACCCCTCCACTTT.

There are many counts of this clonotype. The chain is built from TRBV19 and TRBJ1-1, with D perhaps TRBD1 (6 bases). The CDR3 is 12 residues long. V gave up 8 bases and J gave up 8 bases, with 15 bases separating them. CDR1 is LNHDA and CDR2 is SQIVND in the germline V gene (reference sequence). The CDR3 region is CASSHRALEAFF. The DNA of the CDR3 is TGTGCCAGTTCTCACAGGGCACTGGAAGCTTTCTTT.

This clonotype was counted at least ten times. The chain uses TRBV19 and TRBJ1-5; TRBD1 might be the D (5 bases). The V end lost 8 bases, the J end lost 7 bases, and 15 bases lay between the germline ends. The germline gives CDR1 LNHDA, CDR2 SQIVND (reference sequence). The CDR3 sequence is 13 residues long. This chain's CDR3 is CASSRGSEQPQHF. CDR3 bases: TGTGCCAGTTCGAGGGGTTCGGAGCAGCCCCAGCATTTT.

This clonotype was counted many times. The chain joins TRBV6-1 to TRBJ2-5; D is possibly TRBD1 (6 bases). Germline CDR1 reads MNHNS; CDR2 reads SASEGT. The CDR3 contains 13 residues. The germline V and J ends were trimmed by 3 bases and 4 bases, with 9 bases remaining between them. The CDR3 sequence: CASSDRGVETQYF. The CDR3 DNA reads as TGTGCCAGCAGTGACAGGGGAGTAGAGACCCAGTACTTC.

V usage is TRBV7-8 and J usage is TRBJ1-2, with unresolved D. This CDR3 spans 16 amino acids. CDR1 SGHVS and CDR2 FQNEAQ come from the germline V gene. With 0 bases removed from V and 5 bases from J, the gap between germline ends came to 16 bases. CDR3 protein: CASSLANAKIAYGYTF. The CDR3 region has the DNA TGTGCCAGCAGCTTAGCTAACGCCAAGATAGCTTATGGCTACACCTTC.

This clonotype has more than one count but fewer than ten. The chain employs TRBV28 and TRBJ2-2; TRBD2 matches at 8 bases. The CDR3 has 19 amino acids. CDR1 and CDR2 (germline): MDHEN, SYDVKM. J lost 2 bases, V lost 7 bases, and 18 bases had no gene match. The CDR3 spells CASTLPRVLAGFNTGELFF. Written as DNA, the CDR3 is TGTGCCAGCACTCTCCCTAGGGTCCTAGCGGGCTTCAACACCGGGGAGCTGTTTTTT.

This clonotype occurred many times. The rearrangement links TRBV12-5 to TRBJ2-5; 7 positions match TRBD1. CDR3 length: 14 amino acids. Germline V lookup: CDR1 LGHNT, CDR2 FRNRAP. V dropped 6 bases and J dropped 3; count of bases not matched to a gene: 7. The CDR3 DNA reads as TGTGCTAGTGGCCTGGGACAGTTCAAAGAGACCCAGTACTTC. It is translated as CASGLGQFKETQYF.